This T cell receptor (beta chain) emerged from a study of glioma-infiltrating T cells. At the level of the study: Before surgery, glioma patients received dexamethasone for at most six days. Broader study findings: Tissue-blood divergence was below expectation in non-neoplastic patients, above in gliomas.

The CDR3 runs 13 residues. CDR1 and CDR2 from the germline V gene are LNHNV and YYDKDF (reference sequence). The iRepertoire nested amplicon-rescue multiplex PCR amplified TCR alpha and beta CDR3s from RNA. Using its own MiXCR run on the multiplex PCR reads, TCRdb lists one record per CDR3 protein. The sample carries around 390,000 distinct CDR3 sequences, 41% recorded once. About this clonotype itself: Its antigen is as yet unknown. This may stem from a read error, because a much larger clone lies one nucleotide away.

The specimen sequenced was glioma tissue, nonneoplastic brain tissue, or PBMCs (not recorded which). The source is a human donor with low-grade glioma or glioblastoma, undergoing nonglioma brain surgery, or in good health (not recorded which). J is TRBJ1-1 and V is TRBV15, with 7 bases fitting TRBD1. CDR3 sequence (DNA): TGTGCCACCAGTATGGACAGGAACACTGAAGCTTCCTTT. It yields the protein CATSMDRNTEASF.